This entry is about one T cell receptor (beta chain). Enrollees, about 18 to 90 years old, lived in about two dozen US areas. Participants' own reports of clinical history determined their cohort assignment. Donors in Cohort 3 who had recovered were those with two negative PCRs, healthcare professional clearance, or resolution of their symptoms. The entry originates in a study of blood T cell repertoires in COVID-19. For the study at large: PBMCs, B-cell-depleted T cells, or T cells provided the cDNA or gDNA that made up the material.

Assay used: immunoSEQ multiplex PCR; TCRdb lists only in-frame clones, some missing. The table lists 490,000 or so clones, roughly 90% of them singletons, with roughly 1.9% in the top ten. CDR1 and CDR2 (germline): KGHDR, SFDVKD. The V and J ends lost 2 bases and 5 bases, in that order; junction bases with no gene match: 9. This CDR3 has 17 residues. Sequenced input: PBMCs or T cells enriched from blood (not recorded which). This TCR was recovered from a woman in her 40s who had recovered from COVID-19. V is TRBV24-1 and J is TRBJ2-1; 9 nucleotides agree with TRBD2. The CDR3 region has the DNA TGTGCCACCAGTGATTCCATTACCGGGACTAGCCACAATGAGCAGTTCTTC. Its protein is CATSDSITGTSHNEQFF.